This T cell receptor (beta chain) appears in the sequencing data of a study of shared clonotypes between healthy human individuals. Study-wide results and limits: Clonotypes not shared had lower generation probabilities than those common to all four donors. Read depth was anticipated to influence clonotype sharing among donors.

Measured with immunoSEQ multiplex PCR; TCRdb has only the in-frame clones, and not every one. The top ten hold 0.35% to 0.45% of the sample, which has approximately 2.1 million clones, 93% seen once. In regard to this clone: Its antigen is not known.

The CDR3 consists of 11 residues. Looked up from germline, CDR1 is MNHNS and CDR2 is SASEGT. V lost 0 bases to trimming and J lost 12 bases, with 6 bases between them. V and J are TRBV6-1 and TRBJ1-5; D remains unclear. The sequenced material came from naive CD4+ T cells from PBMCs. Subset here: CD45RA+ positively selected. The clonotype originates from a man between 18 and 35 years old in good health. Some clones in this sample may be carry-over from other donors' samples. CDR3 nucleotide sequence: TGTGCCAGCAGTGAAGCTGGCAGCCAGCATTTT. It codes for CASSEAGSQHF.